Below, 23 T cell receptor beta chains from the same sample are listed, as sequenced in a study of cytotoxic CD8 clonotypes in ibrutinib-treated CLL (dated by TCRdb to the early 2020s). Sample time point, as interpreted from the label and publication: progressive disease on ibrutinib. The library was produced with the immunoSEQ multiplex PCR assay. Here the immuneACCESS table is served through TCRdb, limited to in-frame sequences with V and J called. Missing clones are a known gap in these copies; in checked studies unresolved V genes cover under half, and the rest lacks a known reason. The sample records about 300,000 clones, 60% to 80% of which are singletons. About 5.3% of the sample is taken by the ten largest. The sample here was PBMCs, taken at disease progression, from a patient treated with ibrutinib. The source is a human donor with chronic lymphocytic leukemia.

The CDR3 DNA sequence: TGTGCCAGCAGTGACCTACTGACAGGTCCTCCTAAGGACACTGAAGCTTTCTTT. Its protein product is CASSDLLTGPPKDTEAFF. V usage is TRBV6-1 and J usage is TRBJ1-1; D possibly corresponds to TRBD1 (6 bases). The ends were cut back, 3 bases at V and 3 bases at J, with 23 bases in the middle. Per germline, CDR1 MNHNS and CDR2 SASEGT. The CDR3 runs 18 residues.

The genes are TRBV5-8 and TRBJ2-1, with a tentative D call TRBD2 (5 bases). The CDR3 is made up of 14 amino acids. V lost 2 bases, J lost 7 bases, and 13 bases lay in between. Germline lookup yields CDR1 SGHTS and CDR2 YDEGEE. The CDR3 protein is CASSFTRLRNEQFF. The DNA of the CDR3 is TGTGCCAGCAGCTTTACTAGGCTCCGGAATGAGCAGTTCTTC. Drawing the rest from reference TRBV5-8 and TRBJ2-1, the complete variable domain is EAGVTQSPTHLIKTRGQQATLRCSPISGHTSVYWYQQALGLGLQFLLWYDEGEERNRGNFPPRFSGRQFPNYSSELNVNALELEDSALYLCASSFTRLRNEQFFGPGTRLTVL.

This chain uses TRBV4-3 with TRBJ1-2, with D perhaps matching TRBD1 (5 bases). With 0 bases removed from V and 10 bases from J, the gap between germline ends came to 15 bases. This CDR3 is 14 amino acids long. Germline CDR1 and CDR2: LGHNA and YSLEER. This CDR3 reads CASSQEPRRAAYTF. The CDR3 DNA reads as TGCGCCAGCAGCCAAGAACCTCGCAGGGCTGCCTACACCTTC.

CDR3 coding DNA: TGTGCCACCGCCCGCCCGACAGGGGGCGGCTATGGCTACACCTTC. The encoded protein is CATARPTGGGYGYTF. The rearrangement links TRBV2 to TRBJ1-2, with 10 bases lining up with TRBD1. V trimming: 10 bases; J trimming: 4 bases; junction bases outside the gene matches: 12. The germline V gene encodes CDR1 SNHLY and CDR2 FYNNEI. This CDR3 contains 15 residues.

The chain uses TRBV5-4 and TRBJ2-5, with D uncertain. V dropped 7 bases and J dropped 5 bases, with 9 bases sitting between them. The CDR3 has 11 residues. Germline loops: CDR1 SGHNT, CDR2 YYREEE (reference sequence). CDR3 loop: CASAVGETQYF. CDR3 nucleotide sequence: TGTGCCAGCGCGGTCGGGGAGACCCAGTACTTC.

This rearrangement joins TRBV9 to TRBJ1-1, with D possibly being TRBD1 (6 bases). The V and J ends lost 2 bases and 0 bases respectively, with 11 bases between them. The CDR3 runs 15 residues. The germline CDR1 and CDR2 sequences are SGDLS and YYNGEE. The CDR3 loop is CASSVGGAMNTEAFF. CDR3 bases: TGTGCCAGCAGCGTTGGGGGGGCGATGAACACTGAAGCTTTCTTT.

The chain has TRBV5-1 and TRBJ1-4; 10 nucleotides line up with TRBD1. Germline V lookup: CDR1 SGHRS, CDR2 YFSETQ. The CDR3 has 15 residues. Unmatched junction bases numbered 5, after V lost 2 bases and J lost 7 bases. For the CDR3, the DNA is TGCGCCAGCAGCTTCGGGACAGGGGAGTTTGAAAAACTGTTTTTT. Protein product: CASSFGTGEFEKLFF.

The CDR3 here is CASSEQGLHTGELFF. CDR3 bases: TGTGCCAGCAGTGAACAGGGTTTGCACACCGGGGAGCTGTTTTTT. The V and J genes are TRBV25-1 and TRBJ2-2; perhaps TRBD1 as D (5 bases). Trimming took 2 bases from V and 3 from J, leaving 10 bases between them. This CDR3 contains 15 residues. Germline CDR1 and CDR2: MGHDK and SYGVNS.

The V and J genes are TRBV6-5 and TRBJ2-5; possible D gene TRBD2, 5 bases. The CDR3 runs to 15 residues. V lost 0 bases, J lost 5 bases, and 13 bases lay in between. Germline CDR1 is MNHEY and CDR2 is SVGAGI. CDR3 protein: CASSYSEGNHETQYF. The CDR3 region has the DNA TGTGCCAGCAGTTACTCAGAGGGTAATCACGAGACCCAGTACTTC.

The J gene is TRBJ2-7, the V gene TRBV5-1; D unclear. The germline gives CDR1 SGHRS, CDR2 YFSETQ. V lost 0 bases, J lost 4 bases, and 8 bases lay in between. The CDR3 extends over 13 amino acids. The CDR3 coding sequence is TGCGCCAGCAGCTTGGCTCACAAATACGAGCAGTACTTC. Translation: CASSLAHKYEQYF.

This clone came up a few times. V gene TRBV27 combines with J gene TRBJ2-7; 11 nucleotides agree with TRBD1. V trimming: 6 bases; J trimming: 9 bases; junction bases outside the gene matches: 7. CDR3 length: 13 amino acids. CDR1 is MNHEY, CDR2 SMNVEV, per germline (reference sequence). CDR3 sequence: CASSPDRGLPQYF. CDR3 in DNA: TGTGCCAGCAGCCCGGACAGGGGGCTACCGCAGTACTTC.

V is TRBV5-5 and J is TRBJ2-7, with D unresolved. The V end lost 0 bases, the J end lost 0 bases, and 13 bases lay between the germline ends. Germline-derived CDR1 and CDR2 are SGHKS and YYEKEE (reference sequence). The length of the CDR3 is 16 residues. The DNA of the CDR3 is TGTGCCAGCAGCTTGGCCAGTCCAGCGAGCTCCTACGAGCAGTACTTC. It encodes CASSLASPASSYEQYF.

This clone appeared a single time. This chain connects TRBV7-9 to TRBJ2-2, with 8 positions matching TRBD1. The junction had 10 bases not matched to a gene; V was cut back by 3 bases and J by 4 bases. CDR1 is SEHNR and CDR2 is FQNEAQ in the germline V gene (reference sequence). This CDR3 has 17 residues. The CDR3 DNA follows: TGTGCCAGCAGCTTTGGGTGGCAGGGGGCTACCACCGGGGAGCTGTTTTTT. Translating it yields CASSFGWQGATTGELFF.

This clone showed up just a few times. The chain employs TRBV6-1 and TRBJ1-1, with D possibly being TRBD1 (6 bases). This CDR3 has 13 residues. Deletions cut 9 bases from V and 5 bases from J, with 16 bases between. CDR1 and CDR2 (germline): MNHNS, SASEGT. The CDR3 DNA sequence: TGTGCCAGTAGGCAGGGGAGTGGTACTGAAGCTTTCTTT. Protein: CASRQGSGTEAFF.

V usage is TRBV6-1 and J usage is TRBJ1-1; the match to TRBD1 covers 7 bases. Germline V lookup: CDR1 MNHNS, CDR2 SASEGT. This CDR3 has 15 amino acids. V lost 2 bases, J lost 4 bases, and 7 bases stayed unmatched. CDR3 amino acids: CASSESGGLVTEAFF. The DNA of the CDR3 is TGTGCCAGCAGTGAATCAGGGGGTCTGGTCACTGAAGCTTTCTTT.

The V gene is TRBV7-2, the J gene TRBJ1-2; a possible D gene is TRBD1 (6 bases). The CDR3 loop spans 15 amino acids. Per germline, CDR1 SGHTA and CDR2 FQGNSA. The V gene lost 1 base and the J gene lost 6 bases, with 15 bases spanning the gap. CDR3 sequence (DNA): TGTGCCAGCAGCTTAGTTAGGGGGTGGGGGCATGGCTACACCTTC. Translation: CASSLVRGWGHGYTF.

This clone was recorded many times. This chain links TRBV5-5 with TRBJ1-2, with 10 bases identical to TRBD1. Trimming cost V 1 base and J 3 bases; bases outside gene matches: 3. There are 15 residues in the CDR3. The germline gives CDR1 SGHKS, CDR2 YYEKEE (reference sequence). The CDR3 protein is CASSLTTGGDYGYTF. In DNA form, the CDR3 reads TGTGCCAGCAGCTTGACGACAGGGGGCGACTATGGCTACACCTTC.

CDR3 protein: CASSLMVGDSQEQYF. The CDR3 DNA sequence: TGTGCCAGCAGCTTAATGGTGGGGGACTCCCAGGAGCAGTACTTC. V and J are TRBV7-2 and TRBJ2-7, with a possible D match to TRBD2 (6 bases). Per germline, CDR1 SGHTA and CDR2 FQGNSA. This CDR3 region has 15 residues. V lost 2 bases and J lost 7, with 18 bases in between.

This clone was observed once. The CDR3 nucleotides read TGTGCCAGCAGCTTAGTTAGGGGTACCGGGGAGCTGTTTTTT. Protein: CASSLVRGTGELFF. J is TRBJ2-2 and V is TRBV11-2, with a tentative D call TRBD1 (5 bases). This CDR3 contains 14 residues. The germline gives CDR1 SGHAT, CDR2 FQNNGV. V shed 1 base and J shed 5 bases, with 8 bases lying between them. Variable domain in full (rest from reference TRBV11-2 and TRBJ2-2): EAGVAQSPRYKIIEKRQSVAFWCNPISGHATLYWYQQILGQGPKLLIQFQNNGVVDDSQLPKDRFSAERLKGVDSTLKIQPAKLEDSAVYLCASSLVRGTGELFFGEGSRLTVL.

The chain couples TRBV6-5 to TRBJ1-2; 7 positions match TRBD1. J lost 0 bases, V lost 6 bases, and 7 bases had no gene match. The germline gives CDR1 MNHEY, CDR2 SVGAGI. The CDR3 covers 15 residues. The CDR3, as DNA: TGTGCCAGCAGACTCAGGGGGACCTCTAACTATGGCTACACCTTC. Translating it yields CASRLRGTSNYGYTF.

This sequence joins TRBV5-1 and TRBJ2-7; 8 bases agree with TRBD1. This CDR3 region has 15 residues. J gave up 6 bases and V 5 bases, and 13 bases lay outside the gene matches. Germline V gene data show CDR1 as SGHRS and CDR2 as YFSETQ. The CDR3 loop reads CASRERTGYLLEQYF. The CDR3 DNA follows: TGCGCCAGCAGGGAGCGGACAGGGTATTTGCTCGAGCAGTACTTC.

This chain links TRBV12-5 with TRBJ2-7; weak D call: TRBD2 (6 bases). This CDR3 has 16 residues. Trimming pared 5 bases from V and 0 bases from J, leaving 17 bases between. Germline V CDR1 and CDR2: LGHNT, FRNRAP. The CDR3 loop is CASGAGTDYYSYEQYF. CDR3 nucleotide sequence: TGTGCTAGTGGTGCCGGGACGGACTACTACTCCTACGAGCAGTACTTC.

The chain employs TRBV9 and TRBJ1-4; the match to TRBD1 covers 8 bases. The CDR3 is made up of 13 amino acids. V was pared by 7 bases and J by 8 bases, with 7 bases of the junction left unmatched. Germline assignment: CDR1 SGDLS and CDR2 YYNGEE. The DNA for the CDR3 is TGTGCCAGCCCCTGGGACAGGCGAGAAAAACTGTTTTTT. This encodes CASPWDRREKLFF.